The clone carrying this T cell receptor beta chain came up many times. Its specificity is unknown. From germline, CDR1 is MDHEN and CDR2 SYDVKM. V lost 6 bases to trimming and J lost 0 bases; unmatched junction nucleotides: 5. CDR3 size: 15 residues. This sample was taken from a study of shared clonotypes between healthy human individuals. Study conclusions and caveats: Sample collection involved blood only; tissue repertoires are likely different. In general, naive subsets displayed greater estimated richness than memory subsets did.

The assay was carried out at the deep level. Several immunoSEQ plates received, in even portions, the genomic DNA of each subset. Produced via immunoSEQ multiplex PCR; TCRdb's table is partial and in-frame only. This table holds around 700,000 clones, around two thirds found once. Sample: memory CD4+ T cells sorted from blood. Regarding subset: CD45RA-negative fraction. The receptor was isolated from a woman aged 25 to 39 in good health. The chain employs TRBV28 and TRBJ1-5; TRBD1 aligns across 7 bases. The CDR3 nucleotides read TGTGCCAGCAGGGGGACAGCTAATAGCAATCAGCCCCAGCATTTT. Translated: CASRGTANSNQPQHF.